The clone carrying this TCR beta chain was recorded only once. The antigen is not known. The data originate from a study of T cell responses to AZD1222 COVID-19 vaccine. Per germline, CDR1 LGHNA and CDR2 YSLEER. The CDR3 runs 15 residues. The ends were cut back, 4 bases at V and 8 bases at J, with 20 bases in the middle. Study-level findings and limits: The donor cohort was predominantly white British with a female majority, and clonal diversity may have been underestimated.

Clones were read by immunoSEQ multiplex PCR, and TCRdb kept only the in-frame ones, dropping some. Of some 130,000 clones listed, just over 90% are singletons. V gene TRBV4-3 combines with J gene TRBJ1-2, with D hard to call. The clonotype was recovered from an adult in good health. The specimen comprised peripheral blood, sampled on day 0 of AZD1222 vaccination. The chain's CDR3 is CASSRNLGGIGGYTF. The CDR3 DNA reads TGCGCCAGCAGCCGCAACCTCGGAGGAATCGGGGGCTACACCTTC.